This note documents a single T cell receptor beta chain sequence. What it binds is not known. Investigators amplified TCR beta CDR3 regions from RNA transcripts. RT-PCR was first run with HTBI primers, then multiplex PCR in a second round. TCRdb recomputed calls from the multiplex PCR reads with MiXCR, one row per CDR3 protein. The table shows over a million distinct CDR3 sequences, with roughly 35% occurring only once. This entry comes from a study of Graves' ophthalmopathy and Graves' hyperthyroidism. Notes on the study in general: As the model predicted ophthalmopathy progression, it achieved a sensitivity of 70% to 71% and a specificity of more than 72%. From stable hyperthyroidism, ophthalmopathy was separated by a 13-signature model with just under 90% sensitivity and around 79% specificity. Blood also held most thyroid clonotypes expanded above 0.001 frequency.

Researchers turned away patients with other autoimmune diseases, uncontrolled infections, pregnancy or lactation. Sequenced sample: peripheral blood or thyroid tissue (not recorded which). The clonotype comes from an adult man with Graves' hyperthyroidism.

For the CDR3, the DNA is TGTGCCAGCAAATTACAAGGGGATTCACCCCTCCACTTT. Its translation: CASKLQGDSPLHF. The chain is built from TRBV6-2 or TRBV6-3 and TRBJ1-6; the D gene is possibly TRBD1 (5 bases). Trimming pared 7 bases from V and 8 bases from J, leaving 12 bases between. The CDR3 has 13 residues. Germline values: CDR1 MNHEY, CDR2 SVGEGT.